The 31 T cell receptor beta chains presented below share a single source sample, sequenced in a study of blood T cell repertoires in COVID-19. Assay used: immunoSEQ multiplex PCR; TCRdb lists only in-frame clones, some missing. The profile shows tens of thousands of clones, 85% to 90% of them singletons. Input material: peripheral blood. Receptors were obtained from a human donor with active COVID-19. The donor label of this sample is uncertain.

The V call is TRBV5-1, the J call TRBJ2-7; 8 bases map to TRBD1. The CDR3 runs to 15 residues. The J segment lost 5 bases and the V segment lost 0 bases, leaving 7 bases of the junction unmatched. Germline CDR1 SGHRS, CDR2 YFSETQ. CDR3 protein: CASSLGGQGVHEQYF. The CDR3 region has the DNA TGCGCCAGCAGCTTGGGCGGACAGGGCGTCCACGAGCAGTACTTC.

The rearrangement uses TRBV5-1 and TRBJ2-1; D unresolved. V shed 5 bases and J shed 4 bases, with 16 bases lying between them. The CDR3 runs 15 residues. CDR1 and CDR2 from the germline V gene are SGHRS and YFSETQ. The CDR3 spells CASSSTPRSYNEQFF. CDR3 coding DNA: TGCGCCAGCAGTTCGACCCCGCGGTCGTACAATGAGCAGTTCTTC.

This clone was detected only a few times. CDR3 coding DNA: TGCAGTGCCGGGACAGGGGAAGGCTACACCTTC. It specifies CSAGTGEGYTF. This chain links TRBV20-1 with TRBJ1-2, with 10 bases lining up with TRBD1. V lost 6 bases to trimming and J lost 8 bases; unmatched junction nucleotides: 3. The length of the CDR3 is 11 residues. The V gene's germline CDR1 is DFQATT and CDR2 SNEGSKA (reference sequence).

Details on this clone: Because the CDR3's place on the DNA is in doubt, the DNA is left out and the CDR3 is given as listed by TCRdb. The V gene is TRBV6-2 or TRBV6-3, the J gene TRBJ1-2. Germline V gene data show CDR1 as MNHEY and CDR2 as SVGEGT. A total of 11 residues make up the CDR3, ends included. The CDR3 region is CASSSSRGYTF.

This clone has at least ten counts. The V call is TRBV7-2, the J call TRBJ2-7; 9 bases are shared with TRBD2. Germline values: CDR1 SGHTA, CDR2 FQGNSA. The V and J ends lost 2 bases and 3 bases, in that order; junction bases with no gene match: 8. There are 16 residues in the CDR3. CDR3 region: CASSLTRLAVYYEQYF. CDR3 coding DNA: TGTGCCAGCAGCTTAACAAGACTAGCGGTATACTACGAGCAGTACTTC.

The rearrangement links TRBV28 to TRBJ1-5; possible D gene TRBD1, 5 bases. Trimming cost V 8 bases and J 5 bases, with 19 bases left between them. Germline-derived CDR1 and CDR2 are MDHEN and SYDVKM. The CDR3 has 15 amino acids. CDR3 DNA sequence: TGTGCCAGCGGGCCTCACGGGGGGGACCATCAGCCCCAGCATTTT. It translates to CASGPHGGDHQPQHF.

V gene TRBV3-1 (or the pseudogene TRBV3-2) combines with J gene TRBJ2-3; 11 bases are a match to TRBD2. The junction had 3 bases not matched to a gene; V was cut back by 5 bases and J by 2 bases. The CDR3 length is 15 residues. Germline CDR1 is LGHDT and CDR2 is YNNKEL (reference sequence). CDR3 bases: TGTGCCAGCAGCAAGACTAGCGGGGCCACAGATACGCAGTATTTT. Translated: CASSKTSGATDTQYF.

The chain employs TRBV12-5 and TRBJ1-6; 7 bases match TRBD1. The CDR3 loop spans 15 amino acids. Losses at the gene ends were 3 bases for V and 7 bases for J; bases not matched to a gene: 6. The germline V gene encodes CDR1 LGHNT and CDR2 FRNRAP. For the CDR3, the DNA is TGTGCTAGTGGTTTCGAACAGGGGAGGAATTCACCCCTCCACTTT. It codes for CASGFEQGRNSPLHF. Variable domain in full (rest from reference TRBV12-5 and TRBJ1-6): DARVTQTPRHKVTEMGQEVTMRCQPILGHNTVFWYRQTMMQGLELLAYFRNRAPLDDSGMPKDRFSAEMPDATLATLKIQPSEPRDSAVYFCASGFEQGRNSPLHFGNGTRLTVT.

The genes are TRBV5-1 and TRBJ2-1; 8 nucleotides align to TRBD1. Per the germline V gene, CDR1 is SGHRS and CDR2 is YFSETQ. The CDR3 has 18 residues. The V segment lost 4 bases and the J segment 9 bases; nucleotides outside the gene matches: 21. The CDR3 reads CASSPGTGYRFGDGEQFF. DNA of the CDR3: TGCGCCAGCAGCCCAGGGACAGGTTATCGTTTCGGGGACGGTGAGCAGTTCTTC. The entire variable domain, with the rest obtained from reference TRBV5-1 and TRBJ2-1, is as follows: KAGVTQTPRYLIKTRGQQVTLSCSPISGHRSVSWYQQTPGQGLQFLFEYFSETQRNKGNFPGRFSGRQFSNSRSEMNVSTLELGDSALYLCASSPGTGYRFGDGEQFFGPGTRLTVL.

The chain carries TRBV7-9 and TRBJ2-2, with D maybe TRBD1 (7 bases). Germline V gene lookup returns CDR1 SEHNR and CDR2 FQNEAQ (reference sequence). Between the trimmed V and J ends, which lost 5 bases and 4 bases, there was a span of 14 bases. CDR3 length: 15 residues. CDR3 protein: CASSPPQGGTGELFF. CDR3 DNA sequence: TGTGCCAGCAGCCCCCCCCAGGGGGGCACCGGGGAGCTGTTTTTT.

The chain is built from TRBV2 and TRBJ2-5; 8 bases agree with TRBD2. The trim removed 3 bases at V and 13 bases at J, leaving 10 bases unmatched. The CDR3 is made up of 13 amino acids. Germline V gene lookup returns CDR1 SNHLY and CDR2 FYNNEI. CDR3 bases: TGTGCCAGCAGTGATCGTGGAGCGGGGGTTGGGTACTTC. As protein: CASSDRGAGVGYF.

The chain recombines TRBV3-1 (or the pseudogene TRBV3-2) with TRBJ2-5; D perhaps matches TRBD1 (6 bases). This CDR3 contains 15 residues. The germline V and J ends were trimmed by 3 bases and 2 bases, with 13 bases remaining between them. The V gene's germline CDR1 is LGHDT and CDR2 YNNKEL (reference sequence). In DNA, the CDR3 is TGTGCCAGCAGCCATCTCTGGACAGCTCAAGAGACCCAGTACTTC. Its protein is CASSHLWTAQETQYF.

The gene calls are TRBV11-2 and TRBJ2-7, with D possibly being TRBD2 (6 bases). This CDR3 has 13 residues. Germline V gives CDR1 SGHAT, CDR2 FQNNGV. Trimming took off 0 bases at V and 10 bases at J, with 13 bases between the two ends. The CDR3 is CASSLERGAGQYF. The CDR3 region has the DNA TGTGCCAGCAGCTTAGAGCGGGGCGCTGGCCAGTACTTC.

This chain connects TRBV19 to TRBJ2-7; D is possibly TRBD1 (6 bases). The CDR3 totals 14 residues. V was trimmed by 4 bases and J by 2 bases, leaving 12 bases between them. In germline, CDR1 is LNHDA, CDR2 SQIVND (reference sequence). For the CDR3, the DNA is TGTGCCAGTAGTACCCGGGACAACACCTACGAGCAGTACTTC. Encoded protein: CASSTRDNTYEQYF.

CDR3 region: CASSIGLAGGADTQYF. CDR3 DNA sequence: TGTGCCAGTAGTATCGGACTAGCGGGGGGGGCAGATACGCAGTATTTT. The chain carries TRBV19 and TRBJ2-3, with TRBD2 matching over 15 bases. CDR3 length: 16 residues. V shed 3 bases, J shed 4 bases, and the junction held 2 bases outside the gene matches. Germline lookup yields CDR1 LNHDA and CDR2 SQIVND (reference sequence).

The J gene is TRBJ2-7, the V gene TRBV2, with D possibly TRBD1 on 6 matching bases. The V gene lost 6 bases and the J gene lost 2 bases, with 8 bases spanning the gap. The CDR3 runs 12 residues. Germline V gene data show CDR1 as SNHLY and CDR2 as FYNNEI. The CDR3 protein is CASRDRAYEQYF. The CDR3 DNA follows: TGTGCCAGCAGGGACAGAGCCTACGAGCAGTACTTC.

The V gene is TRBV2, the J gene TRBJ2-7; D gene ambiguous. Trimming pared 0 bases from V and 4 bases from J, leaving 4 bases between. CDR1 and CDR2 (germline): SNHLY, FYNNEI. The CDR3 totals 12 residues. CDR3 sequence: CASSEAAYEQYF. The CDR3 bases are TGTGCCAGCAGTGAAGCTGCGTACGAGCAGTACTTC.

This chain connects TRBV6-6 to TRBJ2-7; TRBD2 might be the D (6 bases). The germline V gene encodes CDR1 MNHNY and CDR2 SVGAGI (reference sequence). V dropped 8 bases and J dropped 1 base, with 12 bases sitting between them. The CDR3 runs 13 residues. This CDR3 is CASGVAGSYEQYF. CDR3 nucleotide sequence: TGTGCCAGCGGGGTTGCGGGGTCCTACGAGCAGTACTTC.

This chain uses TRBV6-6 with TRBJ1-1; maybe TRBD1 (5 bases). In germline, CDR1 is MNHNY, CDR2 SVGAGI (reference sequence). This CDR3 has 11 residues. The V end lost 3 bases, the J end lost 10 bases, and 9 bases lay between the germline ends. CDR3 in DNA: TGTGCCAGCAGTTATGGGGGGGGAGCTTTCTTT. Its protein product is CASSYGGGAFF.

The chain uses TRBV6-5 and TRBJ2-1; D gene ambiguous. V gave up 9 bases and J gave up 6 bases, with 15 bases separating them. Per germline, CDR1 MNHEY and CDR2 SVGAGI. The CDR3 extends over 13 amino acids. CDR3 loop: CASQRGEVNEQFF. CDR3 coding DNA: TGTGCCAGTCAGAGAGGAGAGGTCAATGAGCAGTTCTTC.

The rearrangement links TRBV13 to TRBJ2-7, with TRBD1 as a possible D gene (5 bases). The V gene lost 4 bases and the J gene lost 3 bases, with 10 bases spanning the gap. The germline V gene has CDR1 PRHDT and CDR2 FYEKMQ (reference sequence). The CDR3 contains 13 residues. In DNA form, the CDR3 reads TGTGCCAGCAGCTATACGGACAACTACGAGCAGTACTTC. Its protein is CASSYTDNYEQYF.

This clone was seen just once. CDR3 sequence reads: CASSYLRTGTYEQYF. DNA for the CDR3: TGCGCCAGCAGCTACCTCCGGACAGGGACCTACGAGCAGTACTTC. V is TRBV10-2 and J is TRBJ2-7, with 8 bases lining up with TRBD1. The CDR3 is made up of 15 amino acids. From germline, CDR1 is WSHSY and CDR2 SAAADI. Losses at the gene ends were 6 bases for V and 2 bases for J; bases not matched to a gene: 9.

This clone was seen just once. The genes are TRBV5-4 and TRBJ2-1; TRBD1 matches at 11 bases. Germline V gene lookup returns CDR1 SGHNT and CDR2 YYREEE (reference sequence). This CDR3 comprises 15 residues. V lost 3 bases to trimming and J lost 7 bases; unmatched junction nucleotides: 6. CDR3 in DNA: TGTGCCAGCAGCTCAGGACAGGGGGCGGGAAATGAGCAGTTCTTC. Translation: CASSSGQGAGNEQFF.

In DNA form, the CDR3 reads TGCAGCGTTCAAACTGCCCTAGGCGGAGAGCAGTTCTTC. Protein: CSVQTALGGEQFF. The V gene is TRBV29-1, the J gene TRBJ2-1; D uncertain. Germline V CDR1 and CDR2: SQVTM, ANQGSEA. V was shortened by 5 bases and J by 10 bases, with 18 bases between the two germline ends. CDR3 length: 13 amino acids.

This chain joins TRBV28 and TRBJ2-7; 7 nucleotides align to TRBD2. Germline assignment: CDR1 MDHEN and CDR2 SYDVKM. The CDR3 is made up of 15 amino acids. V gave up 7 bases and J gave up 3 bases; unmatched junction bases: 12. The CDR3 loop is CASTNPEGGDYEQYF. CDR3 in DNA: TGTGCCAGCACTAACCCCGAGGGAGGGGACTACGAGCAGTACTTC.

V gene TRBV7-2 combines with J gene TRBJ2-2, with TRBD2 as a possible D gene (5 bases). CDR3 size: 16 residues. Germline V CDR1 and CDR2: SGHTA, FQGNSA. V lost 3 bases and J 0 bases, leaving 11 bases between the germline ends. As DNA, the CDR3 is TGTGCCAGCAGCTTTAATGGCGGGTCGAACACCGGGGAGCTGTTTTTT. The encoded protein is CASSFNGGSNTGELFF.

The chain is built from TRBV25-1 and TRBJ1-5; the D is unclear. Germline V gene data show CDR1 as MGHDK and CDR2 as SYGVNS. The CDR3 is made up of 15 amino acids. V was clipped by 3 bases and J by 5 bases, with 14 bases between them. DNA of the CDR3: TGTGCCAGCAGTGATCGGTCGGGATTCGATCAGCCCCAGCATTTT. Residues: CASSDRSGFDQPQHF. The variable domain in full, with the rest retrieved from reference TRBV25-1 and TRBJ1-5, is EADIYQTPRYLVIGTGKKITLECSQTMGHDKMYWYQQDPGMELHLIHYSYGVNSTEKGDLSSESTVSRIRTEHFPLTLESARPSHTSQYLCASSDRSGFDQPQHFGDGTRLSIL.

The rearrangement links TRBV7-8 to TRBJ1-5; a possible D gene is TRBD1 (5 bases). The CDR3 length is 14 residues. Trimming cost V 3 bases and J 3 bases, with 9 bases left between them. Germline-derived CDR1 and CDR2 are SGHVS and FQNEAQ. This chain's CDR3 is CASSLQGVNQPQHF. Written as DNA, the CDR3 is TGTGCCAGCAGCTTGCAGGGTGTCAATCAGCCCCAGCATTTT.

V gene TRBV6-5 combines with J gene TRBJ1-2, with D tentatively TRBD1 (5 bases). Looked up from germline, CDR1 is MNHEY and CDR2 is SVGAGI. CDR3 length equals 12 residues. V was shortened by 4 bases and J by 4 bases, with 7 bases between the two germline ends. CDR3 amino acids: CASSSGIYGYTF. In nucleotides, the CDR3 is TGTGCCAGCAGTTCAGGGATCTATGGCTACACCTTC.

The chain combines TRBV7-9 with TRBJ2-7, with TRBD1 matching 10 bases. The CDR3 totals 15 residues. J gave up 3 bases and V 4 bases, and 6 bases lay outside the gene matches. Germline-derived CDR1 and CDR2 are SEHNR and FQNEAQ (reference sequence). CDR3 loop: CASSSPGTGDYEQYF. The CDR3 nucleotides are TGTGCCAGCAGCTCCCCCGGGACAGGGGACTACGAGCAGTACTTC.

The V and J genes are TRBV11-2 and TRBJ2-1; possible D gene TRBD1, 7 bases. Germline V gene lookup returns CDR1 SGHAT and CDR2 FQNNGV. This CDR3 spans 17 amino acids. V lost 5 bases to trimming and J lost 0 bases, with 17 bases between them. The CDR3 region has the DNA TGTGCCAGCAGCCTAATTGCGGGACAGAGCTCCTACAATGAGCAGTTCTTC. Translated, it gives CASSLIAGQSSYNEQFF.